A selection of T cell receptor beta chains follows, all from one sample in a study of cytomegalovirus exposure and HLA in healthy donors. This table comes from immunoSEQ multiplex PCR, and its TCRdb copy is limited to in-frame clones, with some not included. The repertoire holds roughly 290,000 clones, 70% to 90% seen once, with about 2% in the top ten. Sequencing was carried out using PBMCs. The receptors originated from a woman under 30 in good health and CMV-seronegative. The CDR3 runs from the conserved cysteine through the conserved F or W. The order of the fields is J gene, clone size, V gene, CDR3 protein. Clone size is not always given. Where it is, it says once, few, many or a class for expanded clones.

J gene: TRBJ1-2; clone size: -; V gene: TRBV5-6; CDR3 protein: CASSFSHAGDYGYTF
J gene: TRBJ2-1; clone size: -; V gene: TRBV11-2; CDR3 protein: CASSPAVGGEQFF
J gene: TRBJ2-5; clone size: -; V gene: TRBV7-7; CDR3 protein: CASSLEAGVTQYF
J gene: TRBJ2-5; clone size: -; V gene: TRBV10-3; CDR3 protein: CAISSAGGETQYF
J gene: TRBJ2-1; clone size: once; V gene: TRBV6-5; CDR3 protein: CASSYDRDSHYNEQFF
J gene: TRBJ1-2; clone size: -; V gene: TRBV29-1; CDR3 protein: CSVLAGYGYTF
J gene: TRBJ2-3; clone size: -; V gene: TRBV5-1; CDR3 protein: CASSLGLAGVTDTQYF
J gene: TRBJ1-1; clone size: -; V gene: TRBV6-6; CDR3 protein: CASTQGTGTEAFF
J gene: TRBJ1-5; clone size: -; V gene: TRBV5-5; CDR3 protein: CASSLDTGSGAQHF
J gene: TRBJ2-3; clone size: -; V gene: TRBV27; CDR3 protein: CASSLSSHLSGGNTDTQYF
J gene: TRBJ2-1; clone size: -; V gene: TRBV11-2; CDR3 protein: CASSLSGGKSYNEQFF
J gene: TRBJ1-5; clone size: -; V gene: TRBV19; CDR3 protein: CASQDWIARSQHF
J gene: TRBJ2-7; clone size: -; V gene: TRBV5-5; CDR3 protein: CASTLDRGYTYEQYF
J gene: TRBJ2-1; clone size: -; V gene: TRBV7-3; CDR3 protein: CASSPQGLSYNEQFF
J gene: TRBJ1-2; clone size: -; V gene: TRBV25-1; CDR3 protein: CASSGPGQGKGAYGYTF
J gene: TRBJ2-7; clone size: -; V gene: TRBV7-9; CDR3 protein: CASSLGAAEQYF
J gene: TRBJ1-5; clone size: -; V gene: TRBV4-2; CDR3 protein: CASSQGTGVYQPQHF
J gene: TRBJ1-3; clone size: few; V gene: TRBV7-9; CDR3 protein: CASSRAGAGNTIYF
J gene: TRBJ2-5; clone size: -; V gene: TRBV10-2; CDR3 protein: CASSESSSGGEGTQYF
J gene: TRBJ2-3; clone size: -; V gene: TRBV7-6; CDR3 protein: CASSGGSGVGGDTQYF
J gene: TRBJ1-1; clone size: -; V gene: TRBV18; CDR3 protein: CASSPRSGLSEAFF
J gene: TRBJ1-2; clone size: -; V gene: TRBV6-5; CDR3 protein: CASSYSMMEYYGYTF
J gene: TRBJ2-2; clone size: -; V gene: TRBV10-1; CDR3 protein: CAREFSVQAAGGPVTGELFF
J gene: TRBJ2-1; clone size: -; V gene: TRBV10-3; CDR3 protein: CAITGTSGGPEQFF
J gene: TRBJ1-2; clone size: -; V gene: TRBV29-1; CDR3 protein: CSVVYANGYTF
J gene: TRBJ1-6; clone size: -; V gene: TRBV11-1; CDR3 protein: CASSSWTAGSYNSPLHF